Sequencing of this TCR beta chain was carried out in a study of T cell responses to AZD1222 COVID-19 vaccine. The germline gives CDR1 MNHEY, CDR2 SMNVEV (reference sequence). Trimming cost V 5 bases and J 4 bases; bases outside gene matches: 10. This CDR3 spans 16 amino acids. Generated by immunoSEQ multiplex PCR, the TCRdb table keeps only in-frame clones and is missing some. This table holds some 130,000 clones, over 85% found once. Whole-study findings and limits: The breadth and depth of Spike-specific TCRs increased once two AZD1222 doses had been given. Of the AZD1222 recipients, only 5 to 7 were seropositive at baseline. Without day 14 samples, only post-peak T cell repertoires were studied. White British people made up most donors, females outnumbered males, and clonal diversity was possibly underestimated.

As to this clone: What it binds is not known.

This TCR derives from an adult in good health. The sample was peripheral blood, taken on day 0 of AZD1222 vaccination. The chain recombines TRBV27 with TRBJ2-1, with 8 positions matching TRBD2. CDR3 sequence reads: CASSTGGAGGYNEQFF. CDR3 sequence (DNA): TGTGCCAGCAGTACCGGCGGGGCGGGGGGATACAATGAGCAGTTCTTC.